This entry lists 21 T cell receptor beta chains sequenced from one sample in a study of blood T cell repertoires in COVID-19. The table came from immunoSEQ multiplex PCR; TCRdb's copy has only in-frame clones and leaves some out. The repertoire holds around 320,000 clones, with 88% as singletons. Sequences were obtained from peripheral blood. These receptors were obtained from a woman aged 30 to 39 who had recovered from COVID-19.

This sequence joins TRBV29-1 and TRBJ1-1; 8 nucleotides agree with TRBD1. Unmatched junction bases numbered 3, after V lost 7 bases and J lost 2 bases. The length of the CDR3 is 12 residues. Germline CDR1 is SQVTM and CDR2 is ANQGSEA. CDR3 DNA: TGCAGCGCAGGGGGCGCAAACACTGAAGCTTTCTTT. It codes for CSAGGANTEAFF.

The gene calls are TRBV5-1 and TRBJ2-1, with D unresolved. Per the germline V gene, CDR1 is SGHRS and CDR2 is YFSETQ. The CDR3 consists of 15 residues. V was pared by 0 bases and J by 1 base, with 8 bases between. This CDR3 is CASSLDVGSYNEQFF. The CDR3 nucleotides are TGCGCCAGCAGCTTGGACGTCGGTTCCTACAATGAGCAGTTCTTC.

The rearrangement uses TRBV19 and TRBJ1-2; D might be TRBD1 (5 bases). There are 13 residues in the CDR3. V lost 6 bases and J 5 bases, leaving 13 bases between the germline ends. Per the germline V gene, CDR1 is LNHDA and CDR2 is SQIVND (reference sequence). In DNA, the CDR3 is TGTGCCAGTAGATCAGCTCGGGGGTATGGCTACACCTTC. It codes for CASRSARGYGYTF.

The V call is TRBV27, the J call TRBJ1-1, with TRBD1 identical over 7 bases. Unmatched junction bases numbered 8, after V lost 6 bases and J lost 4 bases. Germline V gene data show CDR1 as MNHEY and CDR2 as SMNVEV (reference sequence). The CDR3 runs 14 residues. CDR3 in amino acids: CASSHGQVTTEAFF. The CDR3 DNA reads as TGTGCCAGCAGCCACGGACAGGTCACCACTGAAGCTTTCTTT.

V is TRBV19 and J is TRBJ1-2; 10 bases map to TRBD1. CDR3 length: 16 amino acids. The germline V gene encodes CDR1 LNHDA and CDR2 SQIVND (reference sequence). Trimming cost V 5 bases and J 0 bases; bases outside gene matches: 6. Here the CDR3 reads CASSARQGAPNYGYTF. CDR3 nucleotides: TGTGCCAGTAGTGCACGACAGGGGGCGCCTAACTATGGCTACACCTTC.

The chain combines TRBV11-2 with TRBJ1-1, with a tentative D call TRBD1 (5 bases). V lost 4 bases and J lost 8, with 11 bases in between. CDR3 length: 12 residues. The germline V gene encodes CDR1 SGHAT and CDR2 FQNNGV. CDR3 DNA: TGTGCCAGCAGCTGGGCCAGGGCGGAAGCTTTCTTT. Translation: CASSWARAEAFF.

The chain links TRBV5-1 to TRBJ1-1, with 8 positions matching TRBD1. V gave up 1 base and J gave up 1 base; unmatched junction bases: 6. The CDR3 loop spans 16 amino acids. The germline CDR1 and CDR2 sequences are SGHRS and YFSETQ. CDR3 amino acids: CASSLQGAQGNTEAFF. The CDR3 DNA is TGCGCCAGCAGCTTGCAGGGGGCGCAGGGGAACACTGAAGCTTTCTTT.

The chain links TRBV5-4 to TRBJ1-4, with TRBD1 identical over 8 bases. The V segment lost 1 base and the J segment 7 bases; nucleotides outside the gene matches: 6. CDR1 and CDR2 (germline): SGHNT, YYREEE (reference sequence). The CDR3 covers 15 residues. CDR3 nucleotide sequence: TGTGCCAGCAGCTTGACAGGGGGGGGAGGTGAAAAACTGTTTTTT. Amino acid sequence: CASSLTGGGGEKLFF.

The V and J genes are TRBV5-1 and TRBJ2-1; 11 bases map to TRBD2. With 4 bases clipped from V and 5 bases from J, the junction kept 11 bases outside the gene matches. The CDR3 totals 17 residues. Germline CDR1 reads SGHRS; CDR2 reads YFSETQ. The CDR3 protein is CASSALPTSGVNNEQFF. The CDR3 nucleotides are TGCGCCAGCAGCGCACTGCCGACTAGCGGGGTAAACAATGAGCAGTTCTTC. Based on the CDR3 plus reference TRBV5-1 and TRBJ2-1, the full variable domain is KAGVTQTPRYLIKTRGQQVTLSCSPISGHRSVSWYQQTPGQGLQFLFEYFSETQRNKGNFPGRFSGRQFSNSRSEMNVSTLELGDSALYLCASSALPTSGVNNEQFFGPGTRLTVL.

The chain links TRBV5-1 to TRBJ2-2, with 8 bases that match TRBD2. Germline values: CDR1 SGHRS, CDR2 YFSETQ. The length of the CDR3 is 13 residues. V shed 4 bases and J 5 bases; nucleotides not matched to a gene: 1. The CDR3 nucleotides read TGCGCCAGCAGCCGACTAGCGACCGGGGAGCTGTTTTTT. Amino acids: CASSRLATGELFF.

The rearrangement uses TRBV7-2 and TRBJ2-2; the D is unclear. The germline V gene encodes CDR1 SGHTA and CDR2 FQGNSA. Trimming pared 5 bases from V and 0 bases from J, leaving 10 bases between. This CDR3 is 15 amino acids long. The CDR3: CASSPYIANTGELFF. DNA of the CDR3: TGTGCCAGCAGCCCTTATATTGCGAACACCGGGGAGCTGTTTTTT.

As DNA, the CDR3 is TGTGCCAGCAGCTTAGTCTCAGACTTATATGAGCAGTTCTTC. It encodes CASSLVSDLYEQFF. This chain connects TRBV11-2 to TRBJ2-1; D gene uncertain. V was shortened by 1 base and J by 8 bases, with 12 bases between the two germline ends. Germline CDR1 SGHAT, CDR2 FQNNGV. CDR3 length: 14 residues.

The chain is built from TRBV25-1 and TRBJ1-6; TRBD1 matches 8 bases. CDR3 length: 17 amino acids. The J segment lost 4 bases and the V segment lost 3 bases, leaving 8 bases of the junction unmatched. Germline V gene data show CDR1 as MGHDK and CDR2 as SYGVNS. CDR3 bases: TGTGCCAGCAGTGATGCCAGGACAGGGAATTATAATTCACCCCTCCACTTT. Protein sequence: CASSDARTGNYNSPLHF.

The V gene is TRBV2, the J gene TRBJ2-3; TRBD2 is a possible D gene (6 bases). Per germline, CDR1 SNHLY and CDR2 FYNNEI. The V end lost 0 bases, the J end lost 3 bases, and 19 bases lay between the germline ends. The CDR3 totals 18 residues. CDR3 sequence (DNA): TGTGCCAGCAGTGAAGCGCTTCGAGGTAGTAGCGGAACAGATACGCAGTATTTT. It codes for CASSEALRGSSGTDTQYF. Using reference TRBV2 and TRBJ2-3 for the parts outside the CDR3, the full variable domain is EPEVTQTPSHQVTQMGQEVILRCVPISNHLYFYWYRQILGQKVEFLVSFYNNEISEKSEIFDDQFSVERPDGSNFTLKIRSTKLEDSAMYFCASSEALRGSSGTDTQYFGPGTRLTVL.

V usage is TRBV7-3 and J usage is TRBJ2-5; the match to TRBD2 covers 9 bases. The CDR3 totals 16 residues. Germline trimming cut 2 bases from V and 5 bases from J; bases unmatched to any gene: 9. CDR1 and CDR2 (germline): SGHTA, FQGTGA. DNA for the CDR3: TGTGCCAGCAGCTTAGGGCCAGCGGGGGGCCAGGAGACCCAGTACTTC. As protein: CASSLGPAGGQETQYF.

The chain couples TRBV10-3 to TRBJ2-2; TRBD1 aligns across 9 bases. CDR1 and CDR2 (germline): ENHRY, SYGVKD. This CDR3 comprises 15 residues. Trimming cost V 3 bases and J 11 bases; bases outside gene matches: 10. CDR3 residues: CAISDLDRGVGELFF. CDR3 sequence (DNA): TGTGCCATCAGTGACCTGGACAGGGGTGTAGGAGAGCTGTTTTTT.

This clone was found once. The genes are TRBV2 and TRBJ2-1; TRBD2 might be the D (6 bases). The germline V gene encodes CDR1 SNHLY and CDR2 FYNNEI. The ends were cut back, 6 bases at V and 1 base at J, with 13 bases in the middle. The CDR3 consists of 15 residues. The CDR3 nucleotides read TGTGCCAGCAGGGGACCCCGGGGGTCCTACAATGAGCAGTTCTTC. Translating it yields CASRGPRGSYNEQFF. Full variable domain (missing parts from reference TRBV2 and TRBJ2-1): EPEVTQTPSHQVTQMGQEVILRCVPISNHLYFYWYRQILGQKVEFLVSFYNNEISEKSEIFDDQFSVERPDGSNFTLKIRSTKLEDSAMYFCASRGPRGSYNEQFFGPGTRLTVL.

The gene calls are TRBV14 and TRBJ1-2; D gene unclear. V was cut by 8 bases and J by 8 bases, with 18 bases left in between. From germline, CDR1 is SGHDN and CDR2 FVKESK. The CDR3 has 13 amino acids. CDR3 in DNA: TGTGCCAGCCACGGCCCTGGCGGTTCGGGCTACACCTTC. Protein product: CASHGPGGSGYTF.

The rearrangement joins TRBV10-3 to TRBJ2-7, with D perhaps TRBD1 (6 bases). Germline V CDR1 and CDR2: ENHRY, SYGVKD. Between the trimmed V and J ends, which lost 5 bases and 2 bases, there was a span of 16 bases. There are 15 residues in the CDR3. The CDR3 DNA is TGTGCCATCAGTTTCCTAAAGGACAGACCCTACGAGCAGTACTTC. Its protein product is CAISFLKDRPYEQYF.

The chain couples TRBV7-8 to TRBJ1-3; D remains ambiguous. V shed 1 base and J shed 1 base, with 5 bases lying between them. Germline lookup yields CDR1 SGHVS and CDR2 FQNEAQ. The CDR3 totals 14 residues. DNA for the CDR3: TGTGCCAGCAGCTTAGGAGGGTCTGGAAACACCATATATTTT. Its protein is CASSLGGSGNTIYF.

This clone was recorded a few times. The chain couples TRBV10-1 to TRBJ2-7; the match to TRBD2 covers 8 bases. V shed 0 bases and J 1 base; nucleotides not matched to a gene: 5. The CDR3 runs 16 residues. Germline V gives CDR1 WNHNN, CDR2 SYGVQD (reference sequence). In nucleotides, the CDR3 is TGCGCCAGCAGTGAGTCGACCACTAGCGGTTCCTACGAGCAGTACTTC. Protein product: CASSESTTSGSYEQYF.